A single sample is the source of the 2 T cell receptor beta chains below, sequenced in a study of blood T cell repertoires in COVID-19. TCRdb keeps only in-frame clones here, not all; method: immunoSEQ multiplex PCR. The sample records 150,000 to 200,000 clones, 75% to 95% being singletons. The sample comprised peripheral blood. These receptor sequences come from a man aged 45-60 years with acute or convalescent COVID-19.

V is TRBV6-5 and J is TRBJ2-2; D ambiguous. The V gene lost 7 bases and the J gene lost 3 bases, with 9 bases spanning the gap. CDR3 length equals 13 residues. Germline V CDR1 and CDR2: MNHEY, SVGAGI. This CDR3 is CASIPTDTGELFF. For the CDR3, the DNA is TGTGCCAGCATCCCAACGGACACCGGGGAGCTGTTTTTT.

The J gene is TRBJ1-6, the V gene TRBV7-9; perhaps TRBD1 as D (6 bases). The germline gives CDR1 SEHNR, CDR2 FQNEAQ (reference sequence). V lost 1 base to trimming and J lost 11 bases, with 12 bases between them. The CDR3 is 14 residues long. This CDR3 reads CASSLGGGDPPLHF. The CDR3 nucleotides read TGTGCCAGCAGCTTAGGAGGGGGGGACCCACCCCTCCACTTT.